Presented here are 24 T cell receptor beta chains from one specimen sequenced in a study of response to subunit inactivated influenza vaccine. TCRdb re-called the RT-PCR reads with MiXCR, one entry per CDR3 protein. Of over 750,000 distinct CDR3 sequences listed, approximately 21% are singletons. Material: PBMCs from blood, obtained 4 to 6 days after vaccination. The receptor set was obtained from a man aged 50-59 years who received an inactivated influenza vaccine.

This clonotype has only a few counts. V usage is TRBV2 and J usage is TRBJ2-1, with D unclear. V lost 2 bases and J lost 8, with 16 bases in between. Germline V CDR1 and CDR2: SNHLY, FYNNEI. This CDR3 region has 15 residues. The CDR3 is CASSELLGFRHEQFF. The CDR3, as DNA: TGTGCCAGCAGTGAATTGTTGGGGTTTCGACATGAGCAGTTCTTC. Based on the CDR3 plus reference TRBV2 and TRBJ2-1, the full variable domain is EPEVTQTPSHQVTQMGQEVILRCVPISNHLYFYWYRQILGQKVEFLVSFYNNEISEKSEIFDDQFSVERPDGSNFTLKIRSTKLEDSAMYFCASSELLGFRHEQFFGPGTRLTVL.

This clonotype was counted ten times or more. This rearrangement joins TRBV12-3 or TRBV12-4 to TRBJ2-1; 7 bases map to TRBD2. V trimming: 0 bases; J trimming: 7 bases; junction bases outside the gene matches: 6. CDR3 length: 15 amino acids. In DNA form, the CDR3 reads TGTGCCAGCAGTTTAGCGGGAGGGCCGGGGAATGAGCAGTTCTTC. Its translation: CASSLAGGPGNEQFF.

This clonotype has a single count. This chain links TRBV15 with TRBJ2-1; 13 bases fit TRBD2. CDR1 and CDR2 (germline): LNHNV, YYDKDF (reference sequence). V gave up 1 base and J gave up 6 bases; unmatched junction bases: 0. The CDR3 loop spans 15 amino acids. The CDR3 loop reads CATSRGTSGSNEQFF. CDR3 in DNA: TGTGCCACCAGCAGAGGGACTAGCGGGAGCAATGAGCAGTTCTTC.

In its sample, this clonotype was seen a few times. For the CDR3, the DNA is TGCAGTGTTCAGGCCACGCGTTACTACGAGCAGTACTTC. This translates into CSVQATRYYEQYF. The V call is TRBV20-1, the J call TRBJ2-7; D is unresolved. The CDR3 is 13 residues long. The V end was cut by 7 bases, the J end by 3 bases, with 16 bases between. Germline assignment: CDR1 DFQATT and CDR2 SNEGSKA (reference sequence).

This clonotype was detected many times. The genes are TRBV6-1 and TRBJ1-6; 7 bases are a match to TRBD1. This CDR3 is built from 18 residues. Germline values: CDR1 MNHNS, CDR2 SASEGT. The trim removed 8 bases at V and 0 bases at J, leaving 13 bases unmatched. The CDR3 sequence: CASCIGTVYGSYNSPLHF. The CDR3 nucleotides read TGTGCCAGCTGTATAGGGACAGTCTATGGCTCCTATAATTCACCCCTCCACTTT.

Many counts were recorded for this clonotype. The chain carries TRBV7-2 and TRBJ2-3; the match to TRBD2 covers 8 bases. Germline V gene data show CDR1 as SGHTA and CDR2 as FQGNSA. The J segment lost 2 bases and the V segment lost 1 base, leaving 8 bases of the junction unmatched. The CDR3 spans 17 residues. For the CDR3, the DNA is TGTGCCAGCAGCTTAGTTTTCGGCGGGGGGTCCACAGATACGCAGTATTTT. This translates into CASSLVFGGGSTDTQYF.

This clonotype was seen more than once but under ten times. The chain has TRBV11-2 and TRBJ2-7; D is uncertain. Trimming removed 1 base at V and 5 bases at J, with 18 bases between. Germline lookup yields CDR1 SGHAT and CDR2 FQNNGV. This CDR3 has 16 amino acids. CDR3 residues: CASSLVQLQPTDEQYF. CDR3 sequence (DNA): TGTGCCAGCAGCTTAGTACAGCTTCAACCTACCGACGAGCAGTACTTC.

This clonotype came up a few times. The chain recombines TRBV4-1 with TRBJ2-3; D is perhaps TRBD2 (7 bases). Trimming shortened V by 4 bases and J by 3 bases, and 17 bases separated the two germline ends. Germline CDR1 and CDR2: MGHRA and YSYEKL. The CDR3 extends over 16 amino acids. CDR3 sequence: CASSPGRGANTDTQYF. The CDR3 bases are TGCGCCAGCAGCCCGGGGAGGGGGGCGAATACAGATACGCAGTATTTT.

A few counts support this clonotype. The CDR3 is CSADTDRDVNEQYF. CDR3 nucleotide sequence: TGCAGTGCTGACACTGACAGGGATGTAAACGAGCAGTACTTC. The chain uses TRBV20-1 and TRBJ2-7; 7 positions match TRBD1. Germline V gives CDR1 DFQATT, CDR2 SNEGSKA (reference sequence). V lost 5 bases and J lost 5; bases outside the gene matches: 12. This CDR3 spans 14 amino acids.

This clonotype was seen a few times. The chain has TRBV4-2 and TRBJ2-3; the match to TRBD2 covers 10 bases. Germline trimming cut 0 bases from V and 4 bases from J; bases unmatched to any gene: 4. The CDR3 consists of 16 residues. Germline V gives CDR1 LGHNA, CDR2 YNFKEQ. The CDR3, as DNA: TGTGCCAGCAGCCAAGAGGCTAGCGGGGGATCAGATACGCAGTATTTT. Residues: CASSQEASGGSDTQYF.

The chain employs TRBV11-1 and TRBJ2-3; 14 bases are shared with TRBD2. The CDR3 runs 18 residues. Germline CDR1 SGHAT, CDR2 FQDESV (reference sequence). V shed 5 bases and J 1 base; nucleotides not matched to a gene: 8. CDR3 region: CASSAGLAGGYRTDTQYF. The CDR3 DNA reads TGTGCCAGCAGCGCCGGACTAGCGGGGGGTTATCGCACAGATACGCAGTATTTT.

This chain links TRBV4-3 with TRBJ2-7; D is perhaps TRBD2 (6 bases). Trimming cost V 0 bases and J 2 bases, with 14 bases left between them. The CDR3 covers 16 residues. Germline-derived CDR1 and CDR2 are LGHNA and YSLEER. As DNA, the CDR3 is TGCGCCAGCAGCCAAGATACCCCCGGGGGAGCCTACGAGCAGTACTTC. Its translation is CASSQDTPGGAYEQYF.

The chain carries TRBV18 and TRBJ2-7; D is unresolved. CDR1 is KGHSH and CDR2 is LQKENI in the germline V gene. CDR3 length: 14 residues. Trimming stripped 2 bases from V and 3 bases from J, with 11 bases between. CDR3 DNA sequence: TGTGCCAGCTCACCAAGGCGCCTGGACTACGAGCAGTACTTC. Translated, it gives CASSPRRLDYEQYF.

The chain uses TRBV12-3 or TRBV12-4 and TRBJ1-4; D not certain. V was trimmed by 1 base and J by 7 bases, leaving 4 bases between them. The CDR3 is made up of 12 amino acids. This CDR3 reads CASSLGFEKLFF. CDR3 nucleotide sequence: TGTGCCAGCAGTTTAGGGTTTGAAAAACTGTTTTTT.

The sample holds a few counts of this clonotype. The V call is TRBV7-8, the J call TRBJ2-2; possible D gene TRBD1, 6 bases. Germline V gene sequence: CDR1 SGHVS, CDR2 FQNEAQ. V was cut by 1 base and J by 1 base, with 10 bases left in between. CDR3 length: 16 residues. The CDR3 nucleotides are TGTGCCAGCAGCTTAGTAGTGGACAGGAACACCGGGGAGCTGTTTTTT. Translated, it gives CASSLVVDRNTGELFF.

This clonotype was recorded at least ten times. The V call is TRBV7-2, the J call TRBJ2-4; the match to TRBD2 covers 11 bases. Unmatched junction bases numbered 2, after V lost 5 bases and J lost 5 bases. Germline values: CDR1 SGHTA, CDR2 FQGNSA. The CDR3 extends over 14 amino acids. The CDR3 spells CASSRGLAENIQYF. The CDR3 nucleotides are TGTGCCAGCAGCAGGGGACTAGCGGAAAACATTCAGTACTTC.

The J gene is TRBJ2-3, the V gene TRBV11-3, with 8 bases lining up with TRBD2. The CDR3 has 15 amino acids. The V gene end was trimmed by 2 bases and the J gene end by 5 bases; junction bases not matched to a gene: 6. Germline V lookup: CDR1 SGHNT, CDR2 YENEEA. CDR3 nucleotides: TGTGCCAGCAGCTTATCAGGGACTAGACGAGATACGCAGTATTTT. As protein: CASSLSGTRRDTQYF.

The chain carries TRBV5-1 and TRBJ2-1; 9 bases agree with TRBD1. There are 15 residues in the CDR3. Losses at the gene ends were 4 bases for V and 9 bases for J; bases not matched to a gene: 11. In germline, CDR1 is SGHRS, CDR2 YFSETQ. The CDR3 protein is CASSPGQGAGSEQFF. CDR3 bases: TGCGCCAGCAGCCCGGGACAGGGCGCGGGAAGTGAGCAGTTCTTC.

The J gene is TRBJ2-3, the V gene TRBV6-2 or TRBV6-3; possibly TRBD1 or TRBD2 for D (5 bases each). Trimming took 6 bases from V and 8 from J, leaving 24 bases between them. CDR1 and CDR2 (germline): MNHEY, SVGEGT. This CDR3 has 16 amino acids. This chain's CDR3 is CASRPSWVLGDGTQYF. The CDR3, as DNA: TGTGCCAGCAGACCCTCGTGGGTGTTAGGGGACGGTACGCAGTATTTT.

This clonotype has only a few counts. J is TRBJ2-1 and V is TRBV9; 9 positions agree with TRBD2. From germline, CDR1 is SGDLS and CDR2 YYNGEE. This CDR3 comprises 16 residues. Germline trimming cut 0 bases from V and 9 bases from J; bases unmatched to any gene: 10. For the CDR3, the DNA is TGTGCCAGCAGCGTAGGGGCTAGCGGGGAGTCTTTTGAGCAGTTCTTC. This codes for CASSVGASGESFEQFF.

The V and J genes are TRBV5-1 and TRBJ2-2, with 8 positions matching TRBD1. There are 15 residues in the CDR3. After removal of 4 bases from V and 5 bases from J, the junction contained 7 bases not matched to a gene. The germline gives CDR1 SGHRS, CDR2 YFSETQ. The CDR3 is CASSTDRAGTGELFF. The CDR3 region has the DNA TGCGCCAGCAGCACGGACAGGGCGGGTACCGGGGAGCTGTTTTTT.

This chain joins TRBV20-1 and TRBJ1-2, with TRBD1 matching over 8 bases. The CDR3 covers 12 residues. Germline V lookup: CDR1 DFQATT, CDR2 SNEGSKA (reference sequence). The trim removed 5 bases at V and 4 bases at J, leaving 3 bases unmatched. CDR3 residues: CSALGQGYGYTF. The CDR3 nucleotides read TGCAGTGCTCTTGGACAGGGCTATGGCTACACCTTC.

This clonotype was picked up many times. The V and J genes are TRBV20-1 and TRBJ2-3; TRBD2 aligns across 7 bases. The CDR3 is 17 amino acids. The germline CDR1 and CDR2 sequences are DFQATT and SNEGSKA (reference sequence). V shed 5 bases, J shed 0 bases, and the junction held 14 bases outside the gene matches. This CDR3 is CSAEAQGGGGSTDTQYF. CDR3 in DNA: TGCAGTGCTGAGGCCCAGGGTGGCGGGGGAAGCACAGATACGCAGTATTTT.

This clonotype turned up a few times. V usage is TRBV20-1 and J usage is TRBJ2-1; no clear D gene. The V gene's germline CDR1 is DFQATT and CDR2 SNEGSKA (reference sequence). This CDR3 has 11 residues. Trimming took 8 bases from V and 0 from J, leaving 5 bases between them. The CDR3 region is CSLSSYNEQFF. The CDR3, as DNA: TGCAGTCTTAGCTCCTACAATGAGCAGTTCTTC.